This passage covers 2 T cell receptor beta chains from one sample sequenced in a study of cytomegalovirus exposure and HLA in healthy donors. The PCR was carried out with 60 Vbeta primers and 13 Jbeta primers. Profiled with immunoSEQ multiplex PCR; TCRdb holds only in-frame clones, not every one. The sample includes some 190,000 clones, roughly 86% seen only once; the top ten take roughly 3.1%. Specimen: PBMCs. Every receptor here comes from a man in his forties in good health and CMV-seropositive.

In this sample, this clone turned up once. J is TRBJ1-2 and V is TRBV27, with 7 bases matching TRBD1. This CDR3 is 14 amino acids long. V shed 3 bases and J 4 bases; nucleotides not matched to a gene: 5. The V gene's germline CDR1 is MNHEY and CDR2 SMNVEV (reference sequence). This CDR3 reads CASSFNAGGYGYTF. The CDR3 DNA reads as TGTGCCAGCAGTTTTAACGCAGGGGGCTATGGCTACACCTTC.

V and J are TRBV7-3 and TRBJ2-3; 8 nucleotides match TRBD1. J gave up 12 bases and V 1 base, and 15 bases lay outside the gene matches. Germline CDR1 SGHTA, CDR2 FQGTGA. The CDR3 runs 16 residues. The CDR3 sequence is CASSLSYIGQGSPQYF. CDR3 DNA sequence: TGTGCCAGCAGCTTAAGCTACATAGGACAGGGCTCACCTCAGTATTTT.